This note documents a single T cell receptor beta chain sequence. Its matching antigen is unknown. The record originates from a study of CD8 T cells in Susac syndrome. Study findings and constraints: The authors acknowledged that their TCR sequencing and HLA analysis involved a relatively small number of individuals.

The germline gives CDR1 SGHRS, CDR2 YFSETQ. The V and J ends lost 4 bases and 3 bases respectively, with 10 bases between them. This CDR3 is 13 amino acids long. RNA totalling about 0.45 to 1 ug underwent reverse transcription with random hexamers. Multiplex PCR with immunoSEQ amplified the TCR beta CDR3 across 54 Vbeta and 13 Jbeta. TCRdb processed the immunoSEQ multiplex PCR reads anew with MiXCR; each CDR3 protein has one entry. The data hold approximately 110,000 distinct CDR3 sequences, with over 85% observed a single time. Sequencing of TCR beta was undertaken in CD8+ and CD4+ T cells derived from blood. Negative isolation yielded the CD8+ and CD4+ T cells, while FACS enriched the TEMRA cells.

The sequenced sample was CD4+ T cells from PBMCs. The chain links TRBV5-1 to TRBJ1-1, with a possible D match to TRBD1 (6 bases). The clonotype originates from a human donor in good health. The chain's CDR3 is CASSGDIDTEAFF. Written as DNA, the CDR3 is TGCGCCAGCAGCGGGGACATCGACACTGAAGCTTTCTTT.